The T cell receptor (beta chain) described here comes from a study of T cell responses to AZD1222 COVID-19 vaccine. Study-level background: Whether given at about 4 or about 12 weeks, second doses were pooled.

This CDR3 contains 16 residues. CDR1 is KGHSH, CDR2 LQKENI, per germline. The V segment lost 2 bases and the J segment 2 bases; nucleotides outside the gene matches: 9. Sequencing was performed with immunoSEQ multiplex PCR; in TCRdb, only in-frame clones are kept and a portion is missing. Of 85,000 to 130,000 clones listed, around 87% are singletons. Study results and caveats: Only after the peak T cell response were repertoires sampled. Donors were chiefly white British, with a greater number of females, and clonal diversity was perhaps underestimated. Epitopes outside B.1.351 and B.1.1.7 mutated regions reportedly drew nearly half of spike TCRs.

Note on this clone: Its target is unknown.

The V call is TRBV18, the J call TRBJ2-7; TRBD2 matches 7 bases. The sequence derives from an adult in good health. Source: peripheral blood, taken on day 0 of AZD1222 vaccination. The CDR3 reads CASSPLGGGGTYEQYF. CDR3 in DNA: TGTGCCAGCTCACCATTAGGCGGGGGAGGAACCTACGAGCAGTACTTC.